This T cell receptor (beta chain) derives from a study of T cell responses to AZD1222 COVID-19 vaccine. TCRdb's copy holds only in-frame clones and misses some; the assay was immunoSEQ multiplex PCR. The sample records about 150,000 clones, 90% being singletons. There are 19 residues in the CDR3. The V and J ends lost 0 bases and 1 base, in that order; junction bases with no gene match: 8. CDR1 and CDR2 (germline): SGHDT, YYEEEE. The origin of this receptor is an adult who received the AZD1222 COVID-19 vaccine. The genes are TRBV5-6 and TRBJ2-3, with TRBD2 identical over 13 bases. This material consisted of peripheral blood, taken 28 days after the second AZD1222 dose. CDR3 nucleotide sequence: TGTGCCAGCAGCTTGGACGAACTAGCGGGAGGGCCGGGCACAGATACGCAGTATTTT. It is translated as CASSLDELAGGPGTDTQYF. The full variable domain, with the rest looked up from reference TRBV5-6 and TRBJ2-3, is DAGVTQSPTHLIKTRGQQVTLRCSPKSGHDTVSWYQQALGQGPQFIFQYYEEEERQRGNFPDRFSGHQFPNYSSELNVNALLLGDSALYLCASSLDELAGGPGTDTQYFGPGTRLTVL.